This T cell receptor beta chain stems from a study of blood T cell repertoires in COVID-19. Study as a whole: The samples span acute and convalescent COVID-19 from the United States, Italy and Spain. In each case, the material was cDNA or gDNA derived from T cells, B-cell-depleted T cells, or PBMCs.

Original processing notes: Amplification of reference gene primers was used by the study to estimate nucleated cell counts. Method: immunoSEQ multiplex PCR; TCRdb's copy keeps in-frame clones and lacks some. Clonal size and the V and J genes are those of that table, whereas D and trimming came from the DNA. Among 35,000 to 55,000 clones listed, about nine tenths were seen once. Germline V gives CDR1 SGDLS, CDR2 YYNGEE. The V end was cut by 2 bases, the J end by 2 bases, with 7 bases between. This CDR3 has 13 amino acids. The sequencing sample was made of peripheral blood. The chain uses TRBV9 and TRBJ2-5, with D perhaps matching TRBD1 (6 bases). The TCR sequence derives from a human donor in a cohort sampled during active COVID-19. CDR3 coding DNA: TGTGCCAGCAGCGTCGGACAGCAAGAGACCCAGTACTTC. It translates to CASSVGQQETQYF. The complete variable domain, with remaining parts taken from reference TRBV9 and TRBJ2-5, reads DSGVTQTPKHLITATGQRVTLRCSPRSGDLSVYWYQQSLDQGLQFLIQYYNGEERAKGNILERFSAQQFPDLHSELNLSSLELGDSALYFCASSVGQQETQYFGPGTRLLVL.